This is a list of T cell receptor beta chains from one sample in a study of memory CD4+ T cells and cytomegalovirus serostatus. The method was immunoSEQ multiplex PCR; TCRdb's version includes in-frame clones alone and lacks a portion of them. The table records about 75,000 clones, 78% of them present only once. The sequencing input was memory CD4+ T cells from blood. These receptors all come from an adult in good health and CMV-seropositive. Both conserved end residues are part of each CDR3. Each record gives: V gene, J gene, D gene, clone size, CDR3 protein, CDR3 DNA. A D gene is named only where the DNA matches it firmly. Part of the rows lack a size; the others show once, few, many or a class for expanded clones.

>TRBV19|TRBJ1-5|TRBD1|NA
CASSIAGQGFQPQHF
TGTGCCAGTAGTATAGCGGGACAGGGGTTTCAGCCCCAGCATTTT
>TRBV4-1|TRBJ1-2|NA|NA
CASSRENVGSGGYTF
TGCGCCAGCAGCCGAGAAAATGTAGGGTCAGGTGGCTACACCTTC
>TRBV10-3|TRBJ1-1|TRBD1|few
CAILGTANTEAFF
TGTGCCATCCTTGGGACAGCAAACACTGAAGCTTTCTTT
>TRBV10-1|TRBJ2-3|TRBD2|NA
CASSSPGGGRADTQYF
TGCGCCAGCAGTAGTCCCGGCGGGGGGCGGGCAGATACGCAGTATTTT
>TRBV7-2|TRBJ1-1|NA|NA
CASSSNAFYGHTEAFF
TGTGCCAGCAGCTCTAATGCCTTTTACGGGCACACTGAAGCTTTCTTT
>TRBV7-9|TRBJ1-3|NA|NA
CASSHLAGLPGNTIYF
TGTGCCAGCAGCCACCTAGCGGGACTTCCTGGAAACACCATATATTTT
>TRBV30|TRBJ2-7|NA|NA
CAWSVHLRDEQYF
TGTGCCTGGAGTGTACACCTCCGAGATGAGCAGTACTTC
>TRBV10-3|TRBJ1-5|TRBD1|NA
CAIRERQGAEQPQHF
TGTGCCATCAGAGAGAGACAGGGGGCAGAGCAGCCCCAGCATTTT
>TRBV18|TRBJ1-4|NA|NA
CASSHDGAKEKLFF
TGTGCCAGCTCACACGATGGGGCGAAGGAAAAACTGTTTTTT
>TRBV18|TRBJ1-5|NA|NA
CASSPSQGDQPQHF
TGTGCCAGCTCACCCAGCCAGGGTGATCAGCCCCAGCATTTT
>TRBV6-5|TRBJ1-2|NA|medium-sized
CASSYSSRNGYTF
TGTGCCAGCAGTTACTCGTCTAGAAATGGCTACACCTTC
>TRBV6-5|TRBJ1-2|NA|many
CASRLRRHYGYTF
TGTGCCAGCAGACTACGACGGCACTATGGCTACACCTTC
>TRBV30|TRBJ1-5|TRBD1|NA
CAWSEGQGLHQPQHF
TGTGCCTGGAGTGAGGGACAGGGGCTACATCAGCCCCAGCATTTT
>TRBV5-1|TRBJ1-1|TRBD1|few
CASSLAGGRLNTEAFF
TGCGCCAGCAGCTTGGCAGGGGGGAGGTTGAACACTGAAGCTTTCTTT
>TRBV6-1|TRBJ1-4|NA|NA
CASSEVIQVNEKLFF
TGTGCCAGCAGTGAAGTGATTCAGGTCAATGAAAAACTGTTTTTT
>TRBV12-5|TRBJ2-3|NA|NA
CASGLVPGRITDTQYF
TGTGCTAGTGGTTTGGTACCTGGAAGAATCACAGATACGCAGTATTTT
>TRBV5-1|TRBJ1-2|NA|NA
CASSLARRSRGYTF
TGCGCCAGCAGCTTGGCCCGAAGATCTCGGGGCTACACCTTC
>TRBV5-1|TRBJ2-5|NA|NA
CASSSPPGQPGGETQYF
TGCGCCAGCAGCTCTCCTCCCGGACAGCCGGGCGGAGAGACCCAGTACTTC
>TRBV10-3|TRBJ1-1|NA|NA
CAISGTDWDTEAFF
TGTGCCATCAGTGGGACAGATTGGGACACTGAAGCTTTCTTT
>TRBV21-1|TRBJ2-6|NA|NA
CASSKASPSPGANVLTF
TGTGCCAGCAGCAAAGCGTCCCCATCTCCTGGGGCCAACGTCCTGACTTTC
>TRBV7-2|TRBJ2-5|NA|once
CASSPRLGNQETQYF
TGTGCCAGCAGCCCTCGACTCGGAAACCAAGAGACCCAGTACTTC
>TRBV7-6|TRBJ1-1|NA|once
CASSLLEGTEAFF
TGTGCCAGCAGCTTATTGGAGGGCACTGAAGCTTTCTTT
>TRBV11-3|TRBJ2-1|TRBD2|once
CASSKEIAGSYNEQFF
TGTGCCAGCAGCAAAGAAATAGCGGGCTCCTACAATGAGCAGTTCTTC
>TRBV2|TRBJ2-1|TRBD2|NA
CASRTERGGENEQFF
TGTGCCAGCAGGACAGAGCGGGGGGGAGAAAATGAGCAGTTCTTC